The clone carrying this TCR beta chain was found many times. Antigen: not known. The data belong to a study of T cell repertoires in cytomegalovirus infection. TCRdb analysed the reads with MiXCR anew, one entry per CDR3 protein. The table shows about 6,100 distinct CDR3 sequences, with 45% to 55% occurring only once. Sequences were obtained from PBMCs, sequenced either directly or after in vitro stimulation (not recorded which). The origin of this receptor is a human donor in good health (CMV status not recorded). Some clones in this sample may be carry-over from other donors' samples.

This CDR3 is CASSEWVGMNTEAFF. The CDR3 coding sequence is TGTGCCAGCAGTGAGTGGGTGGGAATGAACACTGAAGCTTTCTTT. The chain couples TRBV6-1 to TRBJ1-1; D not resolved. CDR3 length: 15 amino acids. Germline loops: CDR1 MNHNS, CDR2 SASEGT. V was trimmed by 3 bases and J by 0 bases, leaving 11 bases between them.